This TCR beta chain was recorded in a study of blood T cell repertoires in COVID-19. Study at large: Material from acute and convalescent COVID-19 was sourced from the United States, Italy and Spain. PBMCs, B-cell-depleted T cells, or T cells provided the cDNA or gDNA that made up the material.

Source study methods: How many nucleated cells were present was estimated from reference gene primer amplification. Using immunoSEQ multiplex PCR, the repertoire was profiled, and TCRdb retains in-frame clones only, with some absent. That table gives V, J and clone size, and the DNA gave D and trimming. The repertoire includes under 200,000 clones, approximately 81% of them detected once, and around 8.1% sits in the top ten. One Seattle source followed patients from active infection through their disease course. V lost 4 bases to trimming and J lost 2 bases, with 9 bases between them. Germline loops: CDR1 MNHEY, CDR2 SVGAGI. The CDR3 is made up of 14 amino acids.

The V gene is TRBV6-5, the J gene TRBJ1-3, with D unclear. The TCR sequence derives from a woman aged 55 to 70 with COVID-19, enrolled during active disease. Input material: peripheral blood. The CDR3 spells CASSSGDTGNTIYF. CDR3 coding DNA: TGTGCCAGCAGTTCGGGAGACACTGGAAACACCATATATTTT.